This T cell receptor (beta chain) was captured in a study of vaccination effects on CD4 cells after COVID-19. The authors isolated CD4+ T cells after about eleven days of culture. This CDR3 comprises 14 residues. Germline values: CDR1 SGHNT, CDR2 YYREEE (reference sequence). Deletions cut 0 bases from V and 5 bases from J, with 8 bases between. Study observations and caveats: At late timepoints after vaccination, vaccine- and infection-induced clones shrank markedly.

The data were produced by immunoSEQ multiplex PCR, yet TCRdb's version contains in-frame clones alone and is incomplete. Of approximately 58,000 clones listed, about 74% are singletons. Remarks on this clone: Antigen specificity is unknown.

The receptor comes from a human donor who received a COVID-19 vaccine. The sequencing used CD4+ T cells from PBMCs cultured without peptide, collected before COVID-19 vaccination. This chain uses TRBV5-4 with TRBJ2-2, with D possibly being TRBD1 or TRBD2 (5 bases each). As DNA, the CDR3 is TGTGCCAGCAGCTTGGGGGACCCAACCGGGGAGCTGTTTTTT. Amino acids: CASSLGDPTGELFF.